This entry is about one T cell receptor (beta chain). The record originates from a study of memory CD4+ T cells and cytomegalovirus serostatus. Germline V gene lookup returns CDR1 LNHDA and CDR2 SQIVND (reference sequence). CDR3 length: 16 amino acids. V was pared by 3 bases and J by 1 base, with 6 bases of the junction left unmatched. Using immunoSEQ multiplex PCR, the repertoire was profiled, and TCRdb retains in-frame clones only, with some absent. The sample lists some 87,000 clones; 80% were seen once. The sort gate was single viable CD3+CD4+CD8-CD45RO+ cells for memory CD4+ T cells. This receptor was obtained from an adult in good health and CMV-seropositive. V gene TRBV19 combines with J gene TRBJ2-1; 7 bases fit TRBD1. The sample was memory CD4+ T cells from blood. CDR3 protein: CASSMLGGASYNEQFF. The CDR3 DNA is TGTGCCAGTAGTATGTTAGGGGGCGCGTCCTACAATGAGCAGTTCTTC.